This TCR beta chain was sequenced in a study of vaccination and CD4 T cells after COVID-19. Overall study: Following dose two, a median about 72 days (range 14 to 241) passed before post-vaccine samples were taken.

Turning to this clonotype: What it recognizes is unknown.

CDR3 length: 14 amino acids. The V and J ends lost 6 bases and 0 bases respectively, with 11 bases between them. Germline loops: CDR1 SNHLY, CDR2 FYNNEI. This sample's treatment: roughly 10-day PBMC culture with coronavirus spike peptide pools or control peptides (ViraFEST assay). Two million PBMCs went into each well for culture with around 9.2 IU/ml IL-2 and about 10 ug/ml peptide pools. With the Oncomine TCR Beta short-read assay, DNA from cultured CD4+ T cells was sequenced. TCRdb re-analysed the PCR reads in MiXCR, keeping a single row per CDR3 protein. The sample lists fewer than 14,000 distinct CDR3 sequences; approximately 80% were seen once.

The rearrangement uses TRBV2 and TRBJ2-5, with a weak D call TRBD1 (7 bases). The TCR originated in a human donor who had recovered from COVID-19. The sequenced sample was CD4+ T cells from blood, cultured in vitro. The CDR3 DNA reads TGTGCCAGCAGCGGGGGACAGTACCAAGAGACCCAGTACTTC. The encoded protein is CASSGGQYQETQYF.